Listed below are T cell receptor beta chains from one sample, sequenced in a study of vaccination and CD4 T cells after COVID-19. TCRdb reprocessed the PCR reads via MiXCR and lists one record per CDR3 protein. The sample includes 9,500 to 15,000 distinct CDR3 sequences, approximately 60% of them seen just once. These receptors are not linked to any known antigen. Specimen: CD4+ T cells from blood, cultured in vitro, collected before SARS-CoV-2 vaccination. Receptors originate from a human donor who had recovered from COVID-19. Both conserved end residues are part of each CDR3. Fields, in order: D gene, V gene, J gene, CDR3 length, clone size, CDR3 protein, CDR3 DNA. D genes are given only for firm matches. The size of a clone is reported for some rows only, either as once, few or many, or as a class for expanded clones.

.	TRBV19	TRBJ2-5	14	.	CASRPSGTQETQYF	TGTGCCAGTAGACCATCGGGAACTCAAGAGACCCAGTACTTC
TRBD2	TRBV5-1	TRBJ2-3	16	.	CASSISGRASTDTQYF	TGCGCCAGCAGTATTAGCGGGAGGGCTAGCACAGATACGCAGTATTTT
TRBD1	TRBV20-1	TRBJ1-5	15	.	CSADPGGYSNQPQHF	TGCAGTGCTGATCCAGGGGGCTATAGCAATCAGCCCCAGCATTTT
TRBD1	TRBV20-1	TRBJ1-5	11	few	CSARSGQGEHF	TGCAGTGCTAGATCAGGACAGGGGGAGCATTTT
TRBD1	TRBV24-1	TRBJ2-5	15	few	CATSLGQGAWETQYF	TGTGCCACCAGCCTAGGACAGGGGGCATGGGAGACCCAGTACTTC
TRBD2	TRBV7-8	TRBJ2-5	16	medium-sized	CASSLATGGPSETQYF	TGTGCCAGCAGCTTAGCTACGGGAGGGCCTTCAGAGACCCAGTACTTC
.	TRBV28	TRBJ1-1	14	.	CASASQGGNTEAFF	TGTGCCAGCGCCTCACAGGGCGGGAACACTGAAGCTTTCTTT
.	TRBV19	TRBJ1-1	15	.	CASSIARVANTEAFF	TGTGCCAGTAGTATCGCCAGAGTAGCCAACACTGAAGCTTTCTTT
TRBD2	TRBV19	TRBJ2-2	14	.	CASSDGTRAGELFF	TGTGCCAGTAGTGACGGGACTAGAGCCGGGGAGCTGTTTTTT
.	TRBV15	TRBJ2-1	16	.	CATSPQGTLRRNEQFF	TGTGCCACCAGCCCCCAAGGGACCCTCCGACGGAATGAGCAGTTCTTC
.	TRBV6-2/TRBV6-3	TRBJ2-6	13	.	CASSFTGANVLTF	TGTGCCAGCAGTTTTACTGGGGCCAACGTCCTGACTTTC
.	TRBV28	TRBJ2-2	18	.	CASIPILREAPGTGELFF	TGTGCCAGCATACCAATCTTGAGGGAGGCTCCCGGCACCGGGGAGCTGTTTTTT
.	TRBV6-1	TRBJ1-6	12	.	CASSDSISPLHF	TGTGCCAGCAGCGACTCCATTTCACCCCTCCACTTT
.	TRBV19	TRBJ1-5	16	.	CASSNPPRNSNQPQHF	TGTGCCAGTAGTAACCCCCCTCGGAATAGCAATCAGCCCCAGCATTTT
TRBD2	TRBV12-3/TRBV12-4	TRBJ2-1	15	.	CASSPPTSGRREQFF	TGTGCCAGCAGTCCGCCGACTAGCGGGAGAAGAGAGCAGTTCTTC
TRBD1	TRBV7-2	TRBJ1-1	17	.	CASSLGGQGVLKTEAFF	TGTGCCAGCAGCTTAGGCGGGCAGGGGGTCTTGAAAACTGAAGCTTTCTTT
.	TRBV19	TRBJ1-1	15	once	CASSSIGGRRAEAFF	TGTGCCAGTAGTAGCATCGGCGGCAGAAGGGCTGAAGCTTTCTTT
.	TRBV5-1	TRBJ1-1	13	.	CASSFGGDTEAFF	TGCGCCAGCAGCTTCGGGGGGGACACTGAAGCTTTCTTT
TRBD1	TRBV19	TRBJ1-2	13	few	CASSEQGIYGYTF	TGTGCCAGTAGTGAACAGGGGATCTATGGCTACACCTTC
.	TRBV19	TRBJ2-5	15	few	CASSNGQDVQETQYF	TGTGCCAGTAGTAACGGGCAGGACGTTCAGGAGACCCAGTACTTC